This TCR beta chain originates from a study of technical replicates of blood from four donors. Clones were read by immunoSEQ multiplex PCR, and TCRdb kept only the in-frame ones, dropping some. The table shows under 80,000 clones, with roughly 94% occurring only once. Germline assignment: CDR1 SGHRS and CDR2 YFSETQ. Trimming cost V 4 bases and J 4 bases; bases outside gene matches: 7. The length of the CDR3 is 15 residues. The specimen was T cells isolated from PBMCs. The clonotype comes from a human donor in good health. The chain recombines TRBV5-1 with TRBJ2-1; TRBD2 agrees at 8 bases. The CDR3 loop is CASSEAGGPYNEQFF. The CDR3 coding sequence is TGCGCCAGCAGCGAGGCGGGAGGCCCTTACAATGAGCAGTTCTTC.